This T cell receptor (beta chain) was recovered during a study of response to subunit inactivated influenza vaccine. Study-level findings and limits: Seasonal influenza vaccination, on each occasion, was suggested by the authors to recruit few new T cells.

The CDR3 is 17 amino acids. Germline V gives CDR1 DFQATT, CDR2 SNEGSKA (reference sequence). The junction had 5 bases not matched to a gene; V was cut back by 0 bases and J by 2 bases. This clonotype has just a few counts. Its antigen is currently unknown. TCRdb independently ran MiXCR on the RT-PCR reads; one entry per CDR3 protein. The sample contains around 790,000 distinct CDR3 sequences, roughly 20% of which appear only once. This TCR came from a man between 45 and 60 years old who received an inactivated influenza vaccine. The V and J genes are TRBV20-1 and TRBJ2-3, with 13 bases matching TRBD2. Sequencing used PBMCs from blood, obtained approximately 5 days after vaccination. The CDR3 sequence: CSARDPTSGGPTDTQYF. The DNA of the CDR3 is TGCAGTGCTAGAGATCCGACTAGCGGGGGGCCCACAGATACGCAGTATTTT.